The next 10 T cell receptor beta chains were all read from a single sample in a study of cytomegalovirus exposure and HLA in healthy donors. The study ran its PCR with 60 Vbeta and 13 Jbeta primers. Clones were sequenced by immunoSEQ multiplex PCR, and TCRdb holds only the in-frame ones, with some missing. The repertoire holds roughly 290,000 clones, with around 90% as singletons. Sequencing was done on a sample of PBMCs. These receptors came from a woman younger than 35 in good health and CMV-seronegative.

This chain connects TRBV6-5 to TRBJ1-2; TRBD1 aligns across 9 bases. V gave up 4 bases and J gave up 8 bases; unmatched junction bases: 8. CDR1 and CDR2 from the germline V gene are MNHEY and SVGAGI. This CDR3 is built from 14 residues. CDR3 loop: CASSSGQGTTGYTF. As DNA, the CDR3 is TGTGCCAGCAGTTCCGGACAGGGGACGACCGGCTACACCTTC.

The chain combines TRBV6-1 with TRBJ1-1, with a tentative D call TRBD1 (5 bases). The V end was cut by 4 bases, the J end by 7 bases, with 10 bases between. CDR3 size: 12 residues. Germline CDR1 and CDR2: MNHNS and SASEGT. CDR3 residues: CASSGQGLEAFF. The CDR3 DNA follows: TGTGCCAGCAGTGGGCAGGGACTTGAAGCTTTCTTT.

The chain joins TRBV11-2 to TRBJ2-7; D perhaps matches TRBD2 (5 bases). This CDR3 is built from 12 residues. CDR1 and CDR2 from the germline V gene are SGHAT and FQNNGV. The V end was cut by 5 bases, the J end by 6 bases, with 11 bases between. The CDR3 spells CASSLPAVEQYF. In DNA, the CDR3 is TGTGCCAGCAGCCTACCAGCGGTCGAGCAGTACTTC.

The chain uses TRBV2 and TRBJ1-1, with no clear D. Trimming removed 7 bases from V and 10 bases from J, with 10 bases in between. Germline CDR1 reads SNHLY; CDR2 reads FYNNEI. The CDR3 runs 10 residues. CDR3 sequence (DNA): TGTGCCAGCAAGGAGGAGGGAGCTTTCTTT. Encoded protein: CASKEEGAFF.

This chain uses TRBV5-1 with TRBJ2-2; TRBD1 aligns across 7 bases. The CDR3 is made up of 15 amino acids. Germline loops: CDR1 SGHRS, CDR2 YFSETQ. V lost 5 bases, J lost 1 base, and 5 bases stayed unmatched. CDR3 residues: CASRTQGVNTGELFF. The CDR3 DNA sequence: TGCGCCAGCAGAACGCAGGGGGTGAACACCGGGGAGCTGTTTTTT.

The count of this clone is one. The chain carries TRBV7-9 and TRBJ1-1; D gene uncertain. CDR3 size: 15 residues. V lost 1 base, J lost 0 bases, and 9 bases lay in between. From germline, CDR1 is SEHNR and CDR2 FQNEAQ (reference sequence). CDR3 amino acids: CASSLVPRLNTEAFF. For the CDR3, the DNA is TGTGCCAGCAGCTTAGTCCCGAGGTTGAACACTGAAGCTTTCTTT.

The chain links TRBV7-8 to TRBJ2-5, with 10 bases fitting TRBD2. The CDR3 spans 18 residues. CDR1 and CDR2 from the germline V gene are SGHVS and FQNEAQ. Trimming took 3 bases from V and 0 from J; bases not matched to a gene: 10. This CDR3 is CASSFPGSGGVHQETQYF. Written as DNA, the CDR3 is TGTGCCAGCAGCTTTCCAGGGAGCGGGGGGGTACACCAAGAGACCCAGTACTTC.

This clone was seen a single time. The chain is built from TRBV9 and TRBJ2-2; TRBD2 is a possible D gene (6 bases). The V and J ends lost 1 base and 4 bases respectively, with 8 bases between them. The CDR3 contains 14 residues. Germline loops: CDR1 SGDLS, CDR2 YYNGEE. CDR3 amino acids: CASSVWGGTGELFF. DNA for the CDR3: TGTGCCAGCAGCGTATGGGGAGGCACCGGGGAGCTGTTTTTT.

The V gene is TRBV29-1, the J gene TRBJ2-1, with no clear D. The CDR3 runs 13 residues. Germline CDR1 is SQVTM and CDR2 is ANQGSEA. V shed 6 bases and J shed 4 bases, with 13 bases lying between them. The CDR3 DNA is TGCAGCGTAGAACCTAGGTTTTACAATGAGCAGTTCTTC. This encodes CSVEPRFYNEQFF.

The chain is built from TRBV15 and TRBJ1-4, with TRBD1 as a possible D gene (5 bases). The CDR3 is made up of 14 amino acids. Germline-derived CDR1 and CDR2 are LNHNV and YYDKDF (reference sequence). Trimming left V 8 bases short and J 2 bases short, with 12 bases between. The CDR3 DNA reads TGTGCCACCGGTGTACGGGGGACTAATGAAAAACTGTTTTTT. It specifies CATGVRGTNEKLFF.